Sequencing of this T cell receptor beta chain was carried out in a study of beta chain features in type 1 diabetes. TCRB transcripts that were expressed got sequenced, as all of the isolated RNA had been reverse transcribed. This table comes from immunoSEQ multiplex PCR, and its TCRdb copy is limited to in-frame clones, with some not included. The top ten clones hold approximately 0.64% of a sample with about 180,000 clones, 10% to 15% of them seen once. General study results and limits: The analysis here could not establish whether HLA type shapes TCRB rearrangement.

CDR1 and CDR2 (germline): SNHLY, FYNNEI. This CDR3 has 15 residues. V was trimmed by 6 bases and J by 0 bases, leaving 12 bases between them. A few counts support this clone. As yet, its antigen is unknown. The receptor's source is a woman under 30 in good health. The genes are TRBV2 and TRBJ1-3, with D possibly TRBD1 on 6 matching bases. Sample: central memory CD4+ T cells from blood. The CDR3 bases are TGTGCCAGCAGGGAGGACAGATTCTCTGGAAACACCATATATTTT. Translation: CASREDRFSGNTIYF.